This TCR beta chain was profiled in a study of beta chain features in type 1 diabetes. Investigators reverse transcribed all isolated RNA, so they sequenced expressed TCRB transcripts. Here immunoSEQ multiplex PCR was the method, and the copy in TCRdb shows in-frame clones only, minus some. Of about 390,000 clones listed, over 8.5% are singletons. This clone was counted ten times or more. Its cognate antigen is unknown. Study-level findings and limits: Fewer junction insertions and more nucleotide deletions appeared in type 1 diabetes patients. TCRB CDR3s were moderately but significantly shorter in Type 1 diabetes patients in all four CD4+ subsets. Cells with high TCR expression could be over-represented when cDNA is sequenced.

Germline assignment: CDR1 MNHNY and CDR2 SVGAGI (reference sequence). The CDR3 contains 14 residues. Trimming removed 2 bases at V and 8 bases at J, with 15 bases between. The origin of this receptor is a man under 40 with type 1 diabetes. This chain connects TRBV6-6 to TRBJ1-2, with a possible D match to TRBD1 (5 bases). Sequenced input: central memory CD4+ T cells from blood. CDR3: CASSYTTDSSGYTF. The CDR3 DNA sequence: TGTGCCAGCAGTTACACAACCGACAGCTCCGGCTACACCTTC.